Listed here are 10 T cell receptor beta chains from one sample, sequenced in a study of cytotoxic CD8 clonotypes in ibrutinib-treated CLL. Assay: immunoSEQ multiplex PCR; the TCRdb copy retains only in-frame clones and omits some. Here the sample spans about 130,000 clones, 70% to 80% being singletons. Material: PBMCs, obtained after 12 months of ibrutinib treatment. The receptor source for this set is a human donor with chronic lymphocytic leukemia.

This clone was seen a handful of times. The CDR3 spells CASSLAEIDYGYTF. For the CDR3, the DNA is TGCGCCAGCAGCTTGGCGGAGATTGACTATGGCTACACCTTC. The V gene is TRBV5-1, the J gene TRBJ1-2; D call uncertain. The V end was cut by 0 bases, the J end by 3 bases, with 9 bases between. Germline CDR1 SGHRS, CDR2 YFSETQ. This CDR3 contains 14 residues.

CDR3 sequence reads: CASSLAGSSYEQYF. The DNA for the CDR3 is TGTGCCAGCAGTTTAGCAGGGAGCTCCTACGAGCAGTACTTC. V is TRBV27 and J is TRBJ2-7; D could derive from TRBD1 or TRBD2 (5 bases each). V gave up 2 bases and J gave up 0 bases, with 8 bases separating them. This CDR3 region has 14 residues. Per the germline V gene, CDR1 is MNHEY and CDR2 is SMNVEV (reference sequence).

The chain employs TRBV25-1 and TRBJ1-5; weak D call: TRBD1 (5 bases). The germline V gene has CDR1 MGHDK and CDR2 SYGVNS. This CDR3 comprises 18 residues. Deletions cut 0 bases from V and 0 bases from J, with 15 bases between. CDR3 sequence reads: CASSEYFRGNYSNQPQHF. CDR3 nucleotide sequence: TGTGCCAGCAGTGAATATTTTAGGGGAAATTATAGCAATCAGCCCCAGCATTTT.

This chain's CDR3 is CASSFPGLAILGQFF. In nucleotides, the CDR3 is TGCGCCAGCAGCTTCCCGGGACTAGCTATATTGGGGCAGTTCTTC. The gene calls are TRBV5-1 and TRBJ2-1, with 9 bases matching TRBD2. The V gene end was trimmed by 2 bases and the J gene end by 12 bases; junction bases not matched to a gene: 12. The germline V gene has CDR1 SGHRS and CDR2 YFSETQ. The CDR3 is 15 amino acids. Complete variable domain (other parts from reference TRBV5-1 and TRBJ2-1): KAGVTQTPRYLIKTRGQQVTLSCSPISGHRSVSWYQQTPGQGLQFLFEYFSETQRNKGNFPGRFSGRQFSNSRSEMNVSTLELGDSALYLCASSFPGLAILGQFFGPGTRLTVL.

This chain links TRBV2 with TRBJ2-3; 10 bases match TRBD2. CDR1 and CDR2 (germline): SNHLY, FYNNEI. The ends lost 6 bases at V and 4 bases at J; junction bases unmatched: 7. This CDR3 comprises 15 residues. This CDR3 is CASRTLAGVADTQYF. CDR3 sequence (DNA): TGTGCCAGCAGAACCCTAGCGGGAGTAGCAGATACGCAGTATTTT.

V usage is TRBV7-9 and J usage is TRBJ2-2, with a possible D match to TRBD1 (6 bases). CDR3 size: 16 residues. Germline values: CDR1 SEHNR, CDR2 FQNEAQ (reference sequence). Trimming left V 5 bases short and J 0 bases short, with 13 bases between. CDR3 amino acids: CASSPMTGPNTGELFF. The CDR3 DNA follows: TGTGCCAGCAGCCCTATGACAGGACCGAACACCGGGGAGCTGTTTTTT.

This chain uses TRBV6-5 with TRBJ2-5; D gene unclear. Germline loops: CDR1 MNHEY, CDR2 SVGAGI. Between the trimmed V and J ends, which lost 4 bases and 2 bases, there was a span of 11 bases. The CDR3 contains 14 residues. The CDR3 nucleotides are TGTGCCAGCAGTTTAAGAGTCTGGCAAGAGACCCAGTACTTC. Its translation is CASSLRVWQETQYF.

V is TRBV11-2 and J is TRBJ1-2; D not certain. Trimming removed 0 bases from V and 1 base from J, with 6 bases in between. Germline V CDR1 and CDR2: SGHAT, FQNNGV. This CDR3 has 14 amino acids. The DNA of the CDR3 is TGTGCCAGCAGCTTAGACCCTTTTAACTATGGCTACACCTTC. Protein: CASSLDPFNYGYTF.

The V gene is TRBV21-1, the J gene TRBJ2-3; no DNA check was done on the table's D call, TRBD2. TRBV21-1 is flagged as a pseudogene. The CDR3 has 14 residues. CDR3 amino acids: CAAPGGARGDTQYF. DNA for the CDR3: TGTGCCGCCCCGGGAGGCGCAAGGGGAGATACGCAGTATTTT.

The chain has TRBV11-2 and TRBJ1-2; D gene uncertain. V lost 5 bases and J lost 4, with 11 bases in between. The CDR3 runs to 13 residues. Looked up from germline, CDR1 is SGHAT and CDR2 is FQNNGV. CDR3 sequence reads: CASSSGRSYGYTF. CDR3 in DNA: TGTGCCAGCAGCAGCGGACGGAGCTATGGCTACACCTTC.